These 15 T cell receptor beta chains came from one sample sequenced in a study of blood T cell repertoires in COVID-19. Assay: immunoSEQ multiplex PCR; the TCRdb copy retains only in-frame clones and omits some. The profile covers over 110,000 clones, with 80% to 90% appearing a single time and about 11% taken by the ten largest. The sample consisted of PBMCs or T cells enriched from blood (not recorded which). Receptors originate from a man in his 60s who had recovered from COVID-19.

The rearrangement uses TRBV3-1 (or the pseudogene TRBV3-2) and TRBJ1-6; 7 nucleotides line up with TRBD1. The CDR3 extends over 17 amino acids. Trimming removed 4 bases from V and 5 bases from J; junction bases left unmatched: 11. Germline CDR1 reads LGHDT; CDR2 reads YNNKEL (reference sequence). The CDR3: CASSPPKFGTDNSPLHF. CDR3 DNA: TGTGCCAGCAGCCCTCCCAAGTTCGGGACAGATAATTCACCCCTCCACTTT.

This clone was counted between two and nine times. This rearrangement joins TRBV28 to TRBJ1-6; D call uncertain. This CDR3 comprises 12 residues. From germline, CDR1 is MDHEN and CDR2 SYDVKM. V was pared by 6 bases and J by 12 bases, with 12 bases between. The CDR3 is CASSQFREPLHF. CDR3 coding DNA: TGTGCCAGCAGCCAATTCCGGGAACCCCTCCACTTT. The variable domain in full, completed from reference TRBV28 and TRBJ1-6, reads DVKVTQSSRYLVKRTGEKVFLECVQDMDHENMFWYRQDPGLGLRLIYFSYDVKMKEKGDIPEGYSVSREKKERFSLILESASTNQTSMYLCASSQFREPLHFGNGTRLTVT.

The rearrangement links TRBV5-4 to TRBJ2-2; 9 bases map to TRBD2. This CDR3 is 13 amino acids long. Germline CDR1 and CDR2: SGHNT and YYREEE (reference sequence). V lost 4 bases, J lost 6 bases, and 1 base stayed unmatched. CDR3 DNA: TGTGCCAGCAGCCGGACTAGCGCCGGGGAGCTGTTTTTT. It specifies CASSRTSAGELFF.

This chain links TRBV5-4 with TRBJ2-7; a weak D match, TRBD1 (5 bases). Trimming shortened V by 5 bases and J by 4 bases, and 13 bases separated the two germline ends. Germline V CDR1 and CDR2: SGHNT, YYREEE (reference sequence). This CDR3 has 13 amino acids. In DNA, the CDR3 is TGTGCCAGCAGTGATCCAGGGTCATACGAGCAGTACTTC. Translating gives CASSDPGSYEQYF. Supplemented by reference TRBV5-4 and TRBJ2-7, the full variable domain reads ETGVTQSPTHLIKTRGQQVTLRCSSQSGHNTVSWYQQALGQGPQFIFQYYREEENGRGNFPPRFSGLQFPNYSSELNVNALELDDSALYLCASSDPGSYEQYFGPGTRLTVT.

To note about this clone: A junction end diverges from the germline sequence, so it may reflect a read error. This chain connects TRBV7-7 to TRBJ2-3; 8 bases align to TRBD2. This CDR3 spans 16 amino acids. Germline-derived CDR1 and CDR2 are SSHAT and FNYEAQ (reference sequence). CDR3 sequence reads: CASSLELAASTDTQYF. In DNA form, the CDR3 reads TGTGCTAGCAGCCTCGAACTAGCGGCTAGCACAGATACGCAGTATTTT. Full variable domain (remainder filled in from reference TRBV7-7 and TRBJ2-3): GAGVSQSPRYKVTKRGQDVTLRCDPISSHATLYWYQQALGQGPEFLTYFNYEAQPDKSGLPSDRFSAERPEGSISTLTIQRTEQRDSAMYRCASSLELAASTDTQYFGPGTRLTVL.

The rearrangement uses TRBV18 and TRBJ2-5; 7 bases agree with TRBD1. Germline CDR1 reads KGHSH; CDR2 reads LQKENI. Trimming removed 4 bases from V and 2 bases from J; junction bases left unmatched: 7. The CDR3 runs 15 residues. CDR3 sequence: CASSLTTGLQETQYF. The CDR3 nucleotides read TGTGCCAGCTCACTAACGACAGGGTTACAAGAGACCCAGTACTTC.

The CDR3 loop is CASSVTGETQYF. The CDR3 DNA reads as TGTGCCAGCAGCGTAACCGGAGAGACCCAGTACTTC. This chain connects TRBV9 to TRBJ2-5; no clear D gene. The CDR3 spans 12 residues. Germline V lookup: CDR1 SGDLS, CDR2 YYNGEE. V shed 1 base and J shed 4 bases, with 5 bases lying between them.

This clone was seen only once. This chain links TRBV28 with TRBJ1-2; D is perhaps TRBD1 (6 bases). Trimming left V 5 bases short and J 0 bases short, with 16 bases between. CDR3 length: 16 amino acids. Germline-derived CDR1 and CDR2 are MDHEN and SYDVKM. The CDR3 protein is CASSLTGLHSNYGYTF. Written as DNA, the CDR3 is TGTGCCAGCAGTCTTACAGGGTTACATTCTAACTATGGCTACACCTTC.

CDR3 nucleotides: TGTGCCACCAGTGAGGCGGGACAGGGGACAAATACGCAGTATTTT. This codes for CATSEAGQGTNTQYF. This chain uses TRBV24-1 with TRBJ2-3, with 10 bases that match TRBD1. Per the germline V gene, CDR1 is KGHDR and CDR2 is SFDVKD. The CDR3 loop spans 15 amino acids. V was pared by 4 bases and J by 7 bases, with 7 bases of the junction left unmatched.

The chain combines TRBV5-4 with TRBJ2-7, with D unresolved. The germline V and J ends were trimmed by 1 base and 7 bases, with 6 bases remaining between them. Per germline, CDR1 SGHNT and CDR2 YYREEE (reference sequence). There are 11 residues in the CDR3. CDR3 loop: CASSLYQEQYF. The CDR3 DNA is TGTGCCAGCAGCTTGTACCAGGAGCAGTACTTC.

This clone was observed once. The chain is built from TRBV29-1 and TRBJ1-1; D is possibly TRBD1 (5 bases). This CDR3 is built from 13 residues. Trimming removed 7 bases at V and 0 bases at J, with 12 bases between. From germline, CDR1 is SQVTM and CDR2 ANQGSEA. In DNA, the CDR3 is TGCAGCGCCCAACAGGACCTGAACACTGAAGCTTTCTTT. Its protein product is CSAQQDLNTEAFF.

The chain is built from TRBV6-4 and TRBJ1-5; 7 positions match TRBD1. Losses at the gene ends were 5 bases for V and 6 bases for J; bases not matched to a gene: 4. Germline CDR1 reads MRHNA; CDR2 reads SNTAGT. The CDR3 is made up of 13 amino acids. The CDR3 region has the DNA TGTGCCAGCAGTCGCGACAGGGCTCAGCCCCAGCATTTT. It yields the protein CASSRDRAQPQHF.

This clone was seen only a few times. This rearrangement joins TRBV18 to TRBJ2-1; D might be TRBD2 (5 bases). CDR3 length: 14 residues. CDR1 is KGHSH and CDR2 is LQKENI in the germline V gene. Trimming took 3 bases from V and 8 from J, leaving 14 bases between them. This chain's CDR3 is CASSPTGSFYEQFF. CDR3 nucleotide sequence: TGTGCCAGCTCACCTACTGGGAGCTTCTATGAGCAGTTCTTC.

This clone has a single count. CDR3 sequence (DNA): TGTGCCAGCAGCTTAAGTGGCTCAGTCGGCTACACCTTC. Protein: CASSLSGSVGYTF. The chain combines TRBV11-2 with TRBJ1-2; D unclear. CDR3 size: 13 residues. Trimming shortened V by 2 bases and J by 8 bases, and 12 bases separated the two germline ends. The V gene's germline CDR1 is SGHAT and CDR2 FQNNGV.

The rearrangement uses TRBV2 and TRBJ2-3, with no clear D. CDR1 and CDR2 (germline): SNHLY, FYNNEI. The CDR3 spans 10 residues. Trimming took off 4 bases at V and 9 bases at J, with 5 bases between the two ends. The CDR3 bases are TGTGCCAGCAGTGCCGTGACGCAGTATTTT. This sequence encodes CASSAVTQYF.